Below, 26 T cell receptor beta chains from the same sample are listed, as sequenced in a study of blood T cell repertoires in COVID-19. Sequencing used immunoSEQ multiplex PCR; TCRdb keeps in-frame clones, though not all of them. Altogether 240,000 or so clones are present, about 82% being singletons, with the ten largest covering roughly 2%. Sequenced input: PBMCs or T cells enriched from blood (not recorded which). All receptors derive from a woman aged 45-60 years who had recovered from COVID-19.

The chain recombines TRBV21-1 with TRBJ1-2; no check of the table's D call, TRBD1, against the DNA was made. TRBV21-1 is a known pseudogene. CDR3 length: 15 amino acids. CDR3 in DNA: TGTGCCAGCAGCAAAGATGAGGGGGTTAACTATGGCTACACCTTC. This codes for CASSKDEGVNYGYTF.

V gene TRBV19 combines with J gene TRBJ2-1; possibly TRBD2 for D (6 bases). Per the germline V gene, CDR1 is LNHDA and CDR2 is SQIVND (reference sequence). The CDR3 totals 16 residues. Trimming left V 0 bases short and J 1 base short, with 10 bases between. Here the CDR3 reads CASSIDAGPSYNEQFF. In DNA, the CDR3 is TGTGCCAGTAGTATAGACGCGGGGCCTTCCTACAATGAGCAGTTCTTC.

The rearrangement joins TRBV9 to TRBJ1-5, with D unresolved. V was pared by 3 bases and J by 0 bases, with 10 bases between. In germline, CDR1 is SGDLS, CDR2 YYNGEE. This CDR3 region has 15 residues. The DNA for the CDR3 is TGTGCCAGCAGCGAGGGAGCCAATAGCAATCAGCCCCAGCATTTT. This sequence encodes CASSEGANSNQPQHF. Together with reference TRBV9 and TRBJ1-5, the CDR3 gives the full variable domain: DSGVTQTPKHLITATGQRVTLRCSPRSGDLSVYWYQQSLDQGLQFLIQYYNGEERAKGNILERFSAQQFPDLHSELNLSSLELGDSALYFCASSEGANSNQPQHFGDGTRLSIL.

The rearrangement uses TRBV30 and TRBJ2-1, with a weak D call TRBD2 (6 bases). The CDR3 length is 14 residues. Germline CDR1 is GTSNPN and CDR2 is SVGIG (reference sequence). V lost 2 bases and J 8 bases, leaving 16 bases between the germline ends. The CDR3 DNA follows: TGTGCCTGGAGTACCCCAGCGGGCGGGGATGAGCAGTTCTTC. Protein: CAWSTPAGGDEQFF.

The rearrangement uses TRBV3-1 (or the pseudogene TRBV3-2) and TRBJ2-7, with D possibly being TRBD2 (6 bases). Germline values: CDR1 LGHDT, CDR2 YNNKEL (reference sequence). This CDR3 region has 10 residues. Here the CDR3 reads CASSRAGPAV. Written as DNA, the CDR3 is TGTGCCAGCAGCCGGGCGGGGCCGGCGGTC.

The rearrangement uses TRBV6-5 and TRBJ1-1, with 9 bases aligning to TRBD1. Per the germline V gene, CDR1 is MNHEY and CDR2 is SVGAGI. V lost 6 bases and J lost 4; bases outside the gene matches: 6. This CDR3 is built from 14 residues. CDR3 sequence: CASSLQGASTEAFF. Here the CDR3 DNA reads TGTGCCAGCAGCTTACAGGGGGCGAGCACTGAAGCTTTCTTT.

The rearrangement links TRBV28 to TRBJ2-7, with a tentative D call TRBD1 (5 bases). V was cut by 4 bases and J by 7 bases, with 20 bases left in between. Germline-derived CDR1 and CDR2 are MDHEN and SYDVKM. This CDR3 has 15 residues. The CDR3 loop reads CASSSQGINSGEQYF. In nucleotides, the CDR3 is TGTGCCAGCAGTTCGCAGGGTATCAATTCCGGGGAGCAGTACTTC.

This chain joins TRBV19 and TRBJ1-2; TRBD1 matches at 9 bases. This CDR3 has 13 amino acids. J was trimmed by 7 bases and V by 5 bases; bases with no gene match: 5. Germline CDR1 and CDR2: LNHDA and SQIVND (reference sequence). The CDR3: CASSVDRGFGYTF. DNA of the CDR3: TGTGCCAGTAGTGTCGACAGGGGGTTTGGCTACACCTTC.

This clone was detected once. V is TRBV7-9 and J is TRBJ2-4; 10 bases fit TRBD1. Losses at the gene ends were 5 bases for V and 6 bases for J; bases not matched to a gene: 4. Germline V lookup: CDR1 SEHNR, CDR2 FQNEAQ (reference sequence). The CDR3 spans 14 residues. CDR3 coding DNA: TGTGCCAGCAGCCCGACAGGGGGCCTAAACATTCAGTACTTC. Translation gives CASSPTGGLNIQYF.

This clone showed up just a few times. This chain links TRBV5-4 with TRBJ2-1, with TRBD2 identical over 9 bases. CDR3 length equals 15 residues. V trimming: 4 bases; J trimming: 5 bases; junction bases outside the gene matches: 7. CDR1 SGHNT and CDR2 YYREEE come from the germline V gene (reference sequence). In DNA form, the CDR3 reads TGTGCCAGCAGCCGTATGGCGGGGGGGGACAATGAGCAGTTCTTC. It codes for CASSRMAGGDNEQFF.

The chain uses TRBV18 and TRBJ2-1; 7 bases align to TRBD1. V shed 1 base, J shed 6 bases, and the junction held 9 bases outside the gene matches. The CDR3 loop spans 16 amino acids. Germline V lookup: CDR1 KGHSH, CDR2 LQKENI. CDR3 loop: CASSPRTRQGGNEQFF. CDR3 DNA sequence: TGTGCCAGCTCACCACGAACGAGACAGGGCGGCAATGAGCAGTTCTTC.

The V call is TRBV9, the J call TRBJ2-4; D perhaps matches TRBD1 (5 bases). Germline V lookup: CDR1 SGDLS, CDR2 YYNGEE. Trimming took off 0 bases at V and 6 bases at J, with 10 bases between the two ends. This CDR3 is built from 14 residues. The CDR3 coding sequence is TGTGCCAGCAGCGTAGGGAGAACAGGAAACATTCAGTACTTC. It codes for CASSVGRTGNIQYF.

This chain joins TRBV18 and TRBJ2-2; 7 bases line up with TRBD1. The CDR3 loop spans 16 amino acids. V was clipped by 4 bases and J by 3 bases; unmatched bases: 8. CDR1 and CDR2 from the germline V gene are KGHSH and LQKENI. The CDR3 here is CASSLRQGGDTGELFF. Here the CDR3 DNA reads TGTGCCAGCTCACTACGACAGGGTGGGGACACCGGGGAGCTGTTTTTT.

The chain links TRBV2 to TRBJ1-5; 8 bases agree with TRBD1. CDR1 is SNHLY, CDR2 FYNNEI, per germline. Germline trimming cut 6 bases from V and 6 bases from J; bases unmatched to any gene: 10. This CDR3 spans 15 amino acids. CDR3 in amino acids: CASREQGGFGQPQHF. CDR3 nucleotide sequence: TGTGCCAGCAGGGAACAGGGGGGATTCGGTCAGCCCCAGCATTTT.

The chain links TRBV19 to TRBJ1-2; D ambiguous. Trimming left V 8 bases short and J 0 bases short, with 16 bases between. Germline values: CDR1 LNHDA, CDR2 SQIVND (reference sequence). The CDR3 spans 15 residues. DNA of the CDR3: TGTGCCAGTGGTAACCCTAAGAGAGCTAACTATGGCTACACCTTC. This codes for CASGNPKRANYGYTF.

The chain is built from TRBV24-1 and TRBJ2-5, with 7 bases that match TRBD1. Germline CDR1 reads KGHDR; CDR2 reads SFDVKD. This CDR3 contains 15 residues. The V gene end was trimmed by 1 base and the J gene end by 5 bases; junction bases not matched to a gene: 6. In DNA, the CDR3 is TGTGCCACCAGTGATTTCGAGGGGGCGAGGGAGACCCAGTACTTC. Translation: CATSDFEGARETQYF.

This clone was recorded only once. V and J are TRBV15 and TRBJ1-2; D unresolved. V was cut by 3 bases and J by 3 bases, with 8 bases left in between. The V gene's germline CDR1 is LNHNV and CDR2 YYDKDF (reference sequence). The CDR3 is made up of 13 amino acids. The CDR3 region has the DNA TGTGCCACCAGCAGTGACGGGTACTATGGCTACACCTTC. Amino acid sequence: CATSSDGYYGYTF.

V usage is TRBV7-6 and J usage is TRBJ1-5, with D hard to call. Germline V gene data show CDR1 as SGHVS and CDR2 as FNYEAQ. Trimming removed 5 bases at V and 4 bases at J, with 18 bases between. The CDR3 runs 16 residues. In nucleotides, the CDR3 is TGTGCCAGCAGCGCCAGCGGGGAGTATGGGAATCAGCCCCAGCATTTT. This sequence encodes CASSASGEYGNQPQHF.

This chain links TRBV19 with TRBJ1-3, with a weak D call TRBD1 (6 bases). In germline, CDR1 is LNHDA, CDR2 SQIVND (reference sequence). The CDR3 is 17 residues long. V shed 5 bases and J shed 0 bases, with 17 bases lying between them. CDR3 sequence reads: CASSAFGTGRSGNTIYF. In DNA, the CDR3 is TGTGCCAGTAGTGCGTTCGGTACAGGGCGCTCTGGAAACACCATATATTTT.

The V call is TRBV5-5, the J call TRBJ2-4; D perhaps matches TRBD1 (5 bases). From germline, CDR1 is SGHKS and CDR2 YYEKEE (reference sequence). The CDR3 totals 13 residues. The V end was cut by 6 bases, the J end by 11 bases, with 18 bases between. In nucleotides, the CDR3 is TGTGCCAGCACCGTTCCGGGTCTACAGGTTCAGTACTTC. Amino acid sequence: CASTVPGLQVQYF. The full variable domain, rest sourced from reference TRBV5-5 and TRBJ2-4, is DAGVTQSPTHLIKTRGQQVTLRCSPISGHKSVSWYQQVLGQGPQFIFQYYEKEERGRGNFPDRFSARQFPNYSSELNVNALLLGDSALYLCASTVPGLQVQYFGAGTRLSVL.

The gene calls are TRBV11-2 and TRBJ2-5; no definite D call. Germline CDR1 reads SGHAT; CDR2 reads FQNNGV. V was pared by 5 bases and J by 8 bases, with 15 bases between. The CDR3 extends over 13 amino acids. The CDR3 loop reads CASSATTSATQYF. In nucleotides, the CDR3 is TGTGCCAGCAGCGCCACGACTTCGGCTACCCAGTACTTC. The full variable domain, in which reference TRBV11-2 and TRBJ2-5 provide the parts outside the CDR3, is EAGVAQSPRYKIIEKRQSVAFWCNPISGHATLYWYQQILGQGPKLLIQFQNNGVVDDSQLPKDRFSAERLKGVDSTLKIQPAKLEDSAVYLCASSATTSATQYFGPGTRLLVL.

The chain has TRBV18 and TRBJ1-1; 8 bases agree with TRBD1. Germline CDR1 is KGHSH and CDR2 is LQKENI. This CDR3 spans 14 amino acids. J gave up 1 base and V 4 bases, and 2 bases lay outside the gene matches. The CDR3 region has the DNA TGTGCCAGCTCACGGGACAGGAAGAACACTGAAGCTTTCTTT. Residues: CASSRDRKNTEAFF.

V is TRBV7-2 and J is TRBJ1-3; TRBD1 matches 11 bases. Germline CDR1 and CDR2: SGHTA and FQGNSA. Trimming took 6 bases from V and 0 from J; bases not matched to a gene: 4. The CDR3 totals 16 residues. CDR3 in DNA: TGTGCCAGCAGAGGACAGGGGGCCAGCTCTGGAAACACCATATATTTT. Its translation: CASRGQGASSGNTIYF.

The CDR3 DNA follows: TGTGCCAGCAGCTTGGGTCGGGACAGGGTTTACGAGCAGTACTTC. This gives the protein CASSLGRDRVYEQYF. The V gene is TRBV11-2, the J gene TRBJ2-7, with 9 bases lining up with TRBD1. The germline CDR1 and CDR2 sequences are SGHAT and FQNNGV. CDR3 length equals 15 residues. Trimming cost V 3 bases and J 4 bases; bases outside gene matches: 7.

The table lists this clone with a few counts. This chain uses TRBV7-3 with TRBJ1-1; D unclear. With 4 bases removed from V and 11 bases from J, the gap between germline ends came to 17 bases. Germline assignment: CDR1 SGHTA and CDR2 FQGTGA. The CDR3 covers 13 residues. In nucleotides, the CDR3 is TGTGCCAGCAGCTCCACAAGCGCGTCTCCCGCTTTCTTT. Protein product: CASSSTSASPAFF.

This clone was seen only once. The chain recombines TRBV27 with TRBJ1-1, with 8 bases aligning to TRBD1. The CDR3 length is 14 residues. Trimming took 2 bases from V and 5 from J; bases not matched to a gene: 4. Germline V CDR1 and CDR2: MNHEY, SMNVEV (reference sequence). CDR3 bases: TGTGCCAGCAGTTTAAACAGGGGGGGGACTGAAGCTTTCTTT. Translation: CASSLNRGGTEAFF.